A single sample gave rise to the 26 T cell receptor beta chains below, sequenced in a study of early T cells in non-severe SARS-CoV-2 infection. TCRdb reanalysed the 5' RACE reads using MiXCR and keeps one entry per CDR3 protein. The repertoire holds tens of thousands of distinct CDR3 sequences, with under 13% as singletons. The sample consisted of whole blood. The receptors originated from an adult who was a healthcare worker with PCR-confirmed SARS-CoV-2 infection or an uninfected control (not recorded which).

The V and J genes are TRBV3-1 and TRBJ2-2; perhaps TRBD1 as D (5 bases). V gave up 6 bases and J gave up 0 bases, with 14 bases separating them. In germline, CDR1 is LGHDT, CDR2 YNNKEL (reference sequence). This CDR3 comprises 16 residues. The DNA of the CDR3 is TGTGCCAGCAGTTCTGATGACAGTCCGAACACCGGGGAGCTGTTTTTT. The encoded protein is CASSSDDSPNTGELFF.

In this sample, this clonotype turned up many times. The gene calls are TRBV7-9 and TRBJ2-2, with 10 bases identical to TRBD2. The CDR3 runs 17 residues. After removal of 5 bases from V and 4 bases from J, the junction contained 10 bases not matched to a gene. The V gene's germline CDR1 is SEHNR and CDR2 FQNEAQ (reference sequence). The CDR3 spells CASSGHTSGKGTGELFF. CDR3 coding DNA: TGTGCCAGCAGCGGGCACACTAGCGGGAAGGGCACCGGGGAGCTGTTTTTT.

The CDR3 sequence is CSARVGGQGNRPLHF. The CDR3, as DNA: TGCAGTGCTAGAGTTGGGGGACAGGGGAATAGACCCCTCCACTTT. The chain uses TRBV20-1 and TRBJ1-6; 10 nucleotides match TRBD1. Germline-derived CDR1 and CDR2 are DFQATT and SNEGSKA (reference sequence). With V trimmed by 1 base and J by 12 bases, 9 bases remained unmatched. The CDR3 totals 15 residues.

The J gene is TRBJ2-3, the V gene TRBV6-6, with D perhaps TRBD1 or TRBD2 (6 bases each). This CDR3 spans 13 amino acids. Trimming pared 10 bases from V and 5 bases from J, leaving 16 bases between. Germline lookup yields CDR1 MNHNY and CDR2 SVGAGI (reference sequence). CDR3 sequence: CATQSGGGDTQYF. CDR3 DNA sequence: TGTGCCACCCAGTCAGGAGGGGGAGATACGCAGTATTTT.

The chain recombines TRBV6-2 or TRBV6-3 with TRBJ2-1; the match to TRBD2 covers 7 bases. V gave up 4 bases and J gave up 0 bases; unmatched junction bases: 3. CDR3 length equals 15 residues. The germline gives CDR1 MNHEY, CDR2 SVGEGT. The chain's CDR3 is CASSSAGSSYNEQFF. The CDR3, as DNA: TGTGCCAGCAGTTCAGCGGGGAGCTCCTACAATGAGCAGTTCTTC.

The chain is built from TRBV7-8 and TRBJ2-3; D call uncertain. The CDR3 runs 13 residues. Germline CDR1 reads SGHVS; CDR2 reads FQNEAQ. V lost 3 bases and J lost 4, with 8 bases in between. The CDR3 coding sequence is TGTGCCAGCAGCTTTAGCAGGCCAGATACGCAGTATTTT. The encoded protein is CASSFSRPDTQYF.

This clonotype was counted between two and nine times. The rearrangement uses TRBV29-1 and TRBJ2-4, with D perhaps TRBD1 (6 bases). V was shortened by 7 bases and J by 5 bases, with 21 bases between the two germline ends. Germline CDR1 and CDR2: SQVTM and ANQGSEA. The CDR3 extends over 15 amino acids. The CDR3 spells CSATDLQGDQNIQYF. Here the CDR3 DNA reads TGCAGCGCGACCGATTTACAGGGAGACCAAAACATTCAGTACTTC.

J is TRBJ2-6 and V is TRBV18; the D is unclear. Germline CDR1 is KGHSH and CDR2 is LQKENI. The V gene lost 6 bases and the J gene lost 1 base, with 10 bases spanning the gap. The CDR3 runs to 15 residues. The CDR3 is CASSSLDSGANVLTF. The DNA for the CDR3 is TGTGCCAGCTCCTCCCTCGATTCTGGGGCCAACGTCCTGACTTTC.

This clonotype was observed at least ten times. This chain links TRBV5-6 with TRBJ1-6; D not resolved. Between the trimmed V and J ends, which lost 2 bases and 4 bases, there was a span of 10 bases. This CDR3 spans 15 amino acids. CDR1 is SGHDT, CDR2 YYEEEE, per germline. The CDR3 nucleotides read TGTGCCAGCAGCTTCGGAGGAGGATATAATTCACCCCTCCACTTT. Translation: CASSFGGGYNSPLHF.

This clonotype has just a few counts. V and J are TRBV20-1 and TRBJ2-2, with TRBD1 as a possible D gene (6 bases). Germline V CDR1 and CDR2: DFQATT, SNEGSKA (reference sequence). The CDR3 is made up of 13 amino acids. Trimming shortened V by 6 bases and J by 4 bases, and 12 bases separated the two germline ends. CDR3 nucleotides: TGCAGTGCAACCCACAGGGCCACCGGGGAGCTGTTTTTT. Translating gives CSATHRATGELFF.

The chain has TRBV7-8 and TRBJ2-7; D is perhaps TRBD1 (6 bases). There are 14 residues in the CDR3. Germline-derived CDR1 and CDR2 are SGHVS and FQNEAQ. V was cut by 0 bases and J by 2 bases, with 8 bases left in between. As DNA, the CDR3 is TGTGCCAGCAGCTTAGCTGGGACACCCTACGAGCAGTACTTC. Protein: CASSLAGTPYEQYF.

This clonotype was detected only a few times. The chain employs TRBV6-6 and TRBJ2-1; D call uncertain. The CDR3 sequence is 12 residues long. With 0 bases removed from V and 9 bases from J, the gap between germline ends came to 6 bases. Germline CDR1 is MNHNY and CDR2 is SVGAGI (reference sequence). CDR3 coding DNA: TGTGCCAGCAGTTACTCTAGGTTTGAGCAGTTCTTC. It specifies CASSYSRFEQFF.

This clonotype was seen ten or more times. The chain combines TRBV20-1 with TRBJ2-1; D gene uncertain. The ends were cut back, 1 base at V and 6 bases at J, with 10 bases in the middle. Looked up from germline, CDR1 is DFQATT and CDR2 is SNEGSKA (reference sequence). The CDR3 length is 13 residues. The CDR3 protein is CSARVGNSNEQFF. CDR3 nucleotides: TGCAGTGCTAGAGTAGGCAACTCCAATGAGCAGTTCTTC.

The CDR3 reads CASRGRVSYEQYF. CDR3 DNA: TGTGCCAGTAGGGGGCGCGTCTCCTACGAGCAGTACTTC. The V gene is TRBV6-2 or TRBV6-3, the J gene TRBJ2-7, with 7 nucleotides matching TRBD1. This CDR3 has 13 amino acids. The germline gives CDR1 MNHEY, CDR2 SVGEGT. Unmatched junction bases numbered 5, after V lost 9 bases and J lost 0 bases.

This chain uses TRBV7-9 with TRBJ2-1, with D unresolved. V lost 1 base to trimming and J lost 5 bases, with 6 bases between them. The CDR3 is made up of 13 amino acids. Germline-derived CDR1 and CDR2 are SEHNR and FQNEAQ (reference sequence). In DNA, the CDR3 is TGTGCCAGCAGCTTAGGGTCCCACAATGAGCAGTTCTTC. It yields the protein CASSLGSHNEQFF.

The J gene is TRBJ2-3, the V gene TRBV15; D is uncertain. There are 15 residues in the CDR3. Trimming removed 0 bases from V and 5 bases from J, with 12 bases in between. Germline assignment: CDR1 LNHNV and CDR2 YYDKDF (reference sequence). The CDR3, as DNA: TGTGCCACCAGCAGAGATAAGAAACGAGTAGATACGCAGTATTTT. Its protein is CATSRDKKRVDTQYF.

V and J are TRBV7-8 and TRBJ2-5; D gene uncertain. CDR3 length equals 14 residues. Germline values: CDR1 SGHVS, CDR2 FQNEAQ. V gave up 1 base and J gave up 2 bases, with 8 bases separating them. CDR3: CASSLGRYQETQYF. In DNA form, the CDR3 reads TGTGCCAGCAGCTTAGGCCGTTATCAAGAGACCCAGTACTTC.

The chain employs TRBV12-3 or TRBV12-4 and TRBJ1-2; weak D call: TRBD1 (5 bases). The CDR3 extends over 13 amino acids. Trimming took off 6 bases at V and 7 bases at J, with 15 bases between the two ends. The CDR3 is CASRPLGTGGYTF. The CDR3 coding sequence is TGTGCCAGCAGACCCCTGGGAACAGGTGGCTACACCTTC.

In this sample, this clonotype turned up a few times. This sequence joins TRBV11-2 and TRBJ2-1; D might be TRBD2 (5 bases). Trimming removed 5 bases from V and 8 bases from J, with 25 bases in between. CDR1 SGHAT and CDR2 FQNNGV come from the germline V gene. The CDR3 loop spans 17 amino acids. CDR3 sequence (DNA): TGTGCCAGCAGCCCCTCGGCCCAGAGGGCACAGTTCCATGAGCAGTTCTTC. The encoded protein is CASSPSAQRAQFHEQFF. Filled out from reference TRBV11-2 and TRBJ2-1, the complete variable domain reads EAGVAQSPRYKIIEKRQSVAFWCNPISGHATLYWYQQILGQGPKLLIQFQNNGVVDDSQLPKDRFSAERLKGVDSTLKIQPAKLEDSAVYLCASSPSAQRAQFHEQFFGPGTRLTVL.

The chain has TRBV12-3 or TRBV12-4 and TRBJ1-1; 9 nucleotides match TRBD1. The CDR3 is 14 amino acids. With 5 bases clipped from V and 1 base from J, the junction kept 2 bases outside the gene matches. Written as DNA, the CDR3 is TGTGCCAGCAGTGAGGGACAGGGGAACACTGAAGCTTTCTTT. Its translation: CASSEGQGNTEAFF.

This chain uses TRBV3-1 with TRBJ2-7; D may be TRBD2 (6 bases). The CDR3 runs to 17 residues. V was shortened by 4 bases and J by 2 bases, with 21 bases between the two germline ends. Looked up from germline, CDR1 is LGHDT and CDR2 is YNNKEL (reference sequence). The CDR3 region is CASSRRGSGSFPYEQYF. CDR3 nucleotides: TGTGCCAGCAGCCGCCGCGGGTCCGGGAGCTTCCCCTACGAGCAGTACTTC.

The V and J genes are TRBV30 and TRBJ2-1, with TRBD2 matching 8 bases. The germline V gene has CDR1 GTSNPN and CDR2 SVGIG (reference sequence). This CDR3 comprises 14 residues. V shed 0 bases, J shed 4 bases, and the junction held 2 bases outside the gene matches. CDR3 coding DNA: TGTGCCTGGAGTGTAGGGACTAGTTACAATGAGCAGTTCTTC. It yields the protein CAWSVGTSYNEQFF.

This clonotype was picked up many times. This chain joins TRBV28 and TRBJ2-5, with D perhaps matching TRBD2 (5 bases). V lost 7 bases and J lost 7, with 19 bases in between. In germline, CDR1 is MDHEN, CDR2 SYDVKM. This CDR3 comprises 14 residues. CDR3 sequence: CASKASHHGVTQYF. CDR3 bases: TGTGCCAGCAAGGCCTCCCACCACGGGGTGACCCAGTACTTC.

CDR3 protein: CASSPDRVLRSAFF. The CDR3 bases are TGTGCCAGCAGTCCCGACAGAGTCCTTCGGTCGGCTTTCTTT. This chain joins TRBV6-5 and TRBJ1-1, with D possibly matching TRBD1 (5 bases). V gave up 5 bases and J gave up 11 bases, with 21 bases separating them. The length of the CDR3 is 14 residues. CDR1 is MNHEY and CDR2 is SVGAGI in the germline V gene.

The chain uses TRBV13 and TRBJ2-1; TRBD2 might be the D (6 bases). The CDR3 loop spans 16 amino acids. CDR1 and CDR2 (germline): PRHDT, FYEKMQ (reference sequence). V lost 5 bases and J lost 0, with 14 bases in between. DNA for the CDR3: TGTGCCAGCAGCCAAGCCGGGAGAAGCTCCTACAATGAGCAGTTCTTC. Its translation: CASSQAGRSSYNEQFF.

This clonotype was recorded a few times. V usage is TRBV7-6 and J usage is TRBJ2-1; 10 nucleotides align to TRBD2. Germline CDR1 SGHVS, CDR2 FNYEAQ. V gave up 8 bases and J gave up 7 bases; unmatched junction bases: 2. This CDR3 is built from 12 residues. The CDR3 nucleotides read TGTGCCAGCGGACTAGCGGAGAATGAGCAGTTCTTC. Its translation is CASGLAENEQFF.